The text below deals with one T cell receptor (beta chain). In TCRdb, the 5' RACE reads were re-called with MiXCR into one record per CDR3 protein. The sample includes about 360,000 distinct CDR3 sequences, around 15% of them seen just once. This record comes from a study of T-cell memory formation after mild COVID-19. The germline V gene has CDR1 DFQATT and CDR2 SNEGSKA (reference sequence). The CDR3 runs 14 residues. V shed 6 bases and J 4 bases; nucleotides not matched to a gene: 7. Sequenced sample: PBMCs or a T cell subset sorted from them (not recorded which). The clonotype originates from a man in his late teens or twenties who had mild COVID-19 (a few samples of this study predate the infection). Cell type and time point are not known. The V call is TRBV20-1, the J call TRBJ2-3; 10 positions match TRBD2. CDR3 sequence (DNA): TGCAGTGCCATTAGCGGGGGGATGGCAGATACGCAGTATTTT. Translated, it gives CSAISGGMADTQYF.